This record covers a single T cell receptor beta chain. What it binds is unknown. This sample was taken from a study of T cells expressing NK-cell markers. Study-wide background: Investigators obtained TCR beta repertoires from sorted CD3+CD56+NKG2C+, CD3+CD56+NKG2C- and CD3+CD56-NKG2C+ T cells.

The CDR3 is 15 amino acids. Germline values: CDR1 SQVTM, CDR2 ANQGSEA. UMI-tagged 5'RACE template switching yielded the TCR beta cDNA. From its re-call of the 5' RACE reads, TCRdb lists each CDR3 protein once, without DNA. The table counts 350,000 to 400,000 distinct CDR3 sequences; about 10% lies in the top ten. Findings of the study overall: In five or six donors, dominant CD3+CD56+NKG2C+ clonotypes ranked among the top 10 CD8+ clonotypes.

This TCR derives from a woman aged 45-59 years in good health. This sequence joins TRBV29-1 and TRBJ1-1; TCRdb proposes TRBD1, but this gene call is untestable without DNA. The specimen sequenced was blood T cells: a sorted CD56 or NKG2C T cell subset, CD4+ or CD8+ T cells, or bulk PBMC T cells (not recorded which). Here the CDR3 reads CSAYGGQGAQTEAFF.